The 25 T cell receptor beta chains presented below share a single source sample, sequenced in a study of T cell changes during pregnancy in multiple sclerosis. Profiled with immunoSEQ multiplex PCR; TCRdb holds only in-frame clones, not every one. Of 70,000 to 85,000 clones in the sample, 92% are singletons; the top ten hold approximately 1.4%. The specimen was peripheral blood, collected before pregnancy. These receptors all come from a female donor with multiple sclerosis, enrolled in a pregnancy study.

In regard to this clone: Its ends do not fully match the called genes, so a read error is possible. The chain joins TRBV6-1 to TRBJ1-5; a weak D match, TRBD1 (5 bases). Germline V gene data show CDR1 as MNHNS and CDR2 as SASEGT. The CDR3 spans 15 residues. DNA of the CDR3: TGTGCCAGCAGTGAAGTTACAGGTCGAGCAATCAGCCCCAGCTTT. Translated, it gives CASSEVTGRAISPSF.

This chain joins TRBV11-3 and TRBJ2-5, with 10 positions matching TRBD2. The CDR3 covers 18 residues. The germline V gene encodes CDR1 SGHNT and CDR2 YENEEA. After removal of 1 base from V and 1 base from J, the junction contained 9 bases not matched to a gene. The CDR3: CASSLGDRLAGVQETQYF. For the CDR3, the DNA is TGTGCCAGCAGCTTAGGGGATCGTCTAGCGGGGGTCCAAGAGACCCAGTACTTC.

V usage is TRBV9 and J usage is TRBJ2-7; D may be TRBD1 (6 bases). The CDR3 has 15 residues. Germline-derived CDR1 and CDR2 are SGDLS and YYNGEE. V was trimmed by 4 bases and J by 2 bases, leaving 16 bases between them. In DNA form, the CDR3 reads TGTGCCAGCAGCCCTTACAGGGCCTCCCCCTACGAGCAGTACTTC. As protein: CASSPYRASPYEQYF.

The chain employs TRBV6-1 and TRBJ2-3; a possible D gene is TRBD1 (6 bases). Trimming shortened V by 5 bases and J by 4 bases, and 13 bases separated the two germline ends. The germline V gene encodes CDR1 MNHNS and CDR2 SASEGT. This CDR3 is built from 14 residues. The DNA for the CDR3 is TGTGCCAGCAGTCAAGGGAACAGGGCAGATACGCAGTATTTT. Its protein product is CASSQGNRADTQYF.

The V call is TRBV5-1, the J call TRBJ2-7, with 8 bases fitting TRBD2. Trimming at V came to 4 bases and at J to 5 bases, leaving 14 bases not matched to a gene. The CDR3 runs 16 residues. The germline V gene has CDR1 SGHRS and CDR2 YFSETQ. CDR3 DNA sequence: TGCGCCAGCAGCATACCGACTTACGGGGGGGCCGACGAGCAGTACTTC. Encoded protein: CASSIPTYGGADEQYF.

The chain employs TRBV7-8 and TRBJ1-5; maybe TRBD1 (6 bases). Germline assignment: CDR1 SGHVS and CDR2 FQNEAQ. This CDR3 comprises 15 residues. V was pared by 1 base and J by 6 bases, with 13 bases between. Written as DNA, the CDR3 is TGTGCCAGCAGCTTAGAAATCTGGGGGCCTCAGCCCCAGCATTTT. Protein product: CASSLEIWGPQPQHF.

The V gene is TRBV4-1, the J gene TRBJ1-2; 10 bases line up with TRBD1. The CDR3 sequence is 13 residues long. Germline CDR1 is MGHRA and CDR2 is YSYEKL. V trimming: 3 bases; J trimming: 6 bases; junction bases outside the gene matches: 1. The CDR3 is CASSQGQGNGYTF. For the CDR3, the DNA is TGCGCCAGCAGCCAGGGACAGGGGAATGGCTACACCTTC.

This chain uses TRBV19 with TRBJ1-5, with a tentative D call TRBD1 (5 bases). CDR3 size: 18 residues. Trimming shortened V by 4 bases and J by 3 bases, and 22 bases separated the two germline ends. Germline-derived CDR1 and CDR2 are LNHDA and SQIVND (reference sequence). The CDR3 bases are TGTGCCAGTAGTAGGCTCCGAGTGGGGGGAAATTCCAATCAGCCCCAGCATTTT. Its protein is CASSRLRVGGNSNQPQHF.

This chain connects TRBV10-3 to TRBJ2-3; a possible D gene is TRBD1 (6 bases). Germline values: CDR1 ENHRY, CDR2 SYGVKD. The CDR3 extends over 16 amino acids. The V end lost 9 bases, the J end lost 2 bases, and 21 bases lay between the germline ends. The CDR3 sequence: CAIQNRQVSTTDTQYF. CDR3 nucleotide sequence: TGTGCCATTCAGAACCGACAGGTTAGCACCACAGATACGCAGTATTTT.

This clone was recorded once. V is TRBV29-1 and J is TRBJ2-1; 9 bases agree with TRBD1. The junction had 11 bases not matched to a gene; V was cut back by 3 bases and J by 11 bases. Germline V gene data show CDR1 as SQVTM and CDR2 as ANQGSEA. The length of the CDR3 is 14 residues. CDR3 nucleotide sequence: TGCAGCGTTGAGTTCCGGACAGGGGCCGCCAAGCAGTTCTTC. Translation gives CSVEFRTGAAKQFF.

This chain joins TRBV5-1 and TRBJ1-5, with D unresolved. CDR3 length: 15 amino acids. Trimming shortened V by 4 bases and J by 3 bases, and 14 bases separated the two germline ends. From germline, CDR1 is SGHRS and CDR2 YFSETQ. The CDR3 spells CASSPGGMINQPQHF. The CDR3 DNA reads TGCGCCAGCAGCCCCGGCGGGATGATCAATCAGCCCCAGCATTTT.

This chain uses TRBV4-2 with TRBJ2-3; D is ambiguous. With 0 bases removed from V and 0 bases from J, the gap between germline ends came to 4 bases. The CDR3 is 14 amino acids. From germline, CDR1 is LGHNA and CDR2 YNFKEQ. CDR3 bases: TGTGCCAGCAGCCAAGATCCAAGCACAGATACGCAGTATTTT. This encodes CASSQDPSTDTQYF.

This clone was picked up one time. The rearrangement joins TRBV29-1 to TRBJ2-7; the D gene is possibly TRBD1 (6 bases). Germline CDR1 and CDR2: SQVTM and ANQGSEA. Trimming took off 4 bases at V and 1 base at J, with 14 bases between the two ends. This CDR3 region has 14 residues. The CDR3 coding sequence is TGCAGCGTTGTGCCGGTGGGACATTCCTACGAGCAGTACTTC. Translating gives CSVVPVGHSYEQYF.

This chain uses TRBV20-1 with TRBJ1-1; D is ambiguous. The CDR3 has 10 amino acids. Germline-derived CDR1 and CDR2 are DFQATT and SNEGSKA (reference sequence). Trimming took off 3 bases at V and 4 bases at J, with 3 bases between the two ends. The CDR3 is CSASSTEAFF. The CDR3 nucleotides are TGCAGTGCTAGCTCCACTGAAGCTTTCTTT.

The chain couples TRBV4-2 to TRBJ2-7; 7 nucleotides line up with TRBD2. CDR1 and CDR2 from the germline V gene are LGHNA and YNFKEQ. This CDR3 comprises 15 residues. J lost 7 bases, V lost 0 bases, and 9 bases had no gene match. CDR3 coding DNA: TGTGCCAGCAGCCAAGACCTGAGCGGGGCGGGTGAGCAGTACTTC. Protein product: CASSQDLSGAGEQYF.

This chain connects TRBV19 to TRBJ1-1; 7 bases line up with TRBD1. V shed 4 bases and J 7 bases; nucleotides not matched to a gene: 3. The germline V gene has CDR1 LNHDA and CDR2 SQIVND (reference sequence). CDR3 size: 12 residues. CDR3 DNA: TGTGCCAGTAGTAGGGACAGTCGTGAAGCTTTCTTT. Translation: CASSRDSREAFF.

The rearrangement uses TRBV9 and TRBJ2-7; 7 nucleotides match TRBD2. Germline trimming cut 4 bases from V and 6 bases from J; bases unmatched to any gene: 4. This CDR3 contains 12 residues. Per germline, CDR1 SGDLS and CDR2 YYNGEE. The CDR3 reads CASSPWGGEQYF. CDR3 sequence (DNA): TGTGCCAGCAGCCCATGGGGGGGCGAGCAGTACTTC.

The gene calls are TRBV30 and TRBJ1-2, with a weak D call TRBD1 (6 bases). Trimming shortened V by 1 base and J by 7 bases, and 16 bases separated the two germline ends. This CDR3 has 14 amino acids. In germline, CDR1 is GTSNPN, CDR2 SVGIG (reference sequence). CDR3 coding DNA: TGTGCCTGGAGTGGGAAACGGCAGGGGTCTGGCTACACCTTC. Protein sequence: CAWSGKRQGSGYTF.

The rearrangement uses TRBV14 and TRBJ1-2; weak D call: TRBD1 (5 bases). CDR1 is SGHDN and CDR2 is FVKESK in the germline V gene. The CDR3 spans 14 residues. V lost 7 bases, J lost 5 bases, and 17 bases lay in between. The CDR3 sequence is CASKVARDPYGYTF. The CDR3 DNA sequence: TGTGCCAGCAAAGTAGCCAGGGATCCTTATGGCTACACCTTC.

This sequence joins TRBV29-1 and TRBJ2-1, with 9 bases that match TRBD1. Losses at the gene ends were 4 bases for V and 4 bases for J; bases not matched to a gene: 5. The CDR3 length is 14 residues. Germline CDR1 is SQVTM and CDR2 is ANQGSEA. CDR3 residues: CSVGGTGKYNEQFF. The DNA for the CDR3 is TGCAGCGTTGGGGGGACAGGGAAATACAATGAGCAGTTCTTC.

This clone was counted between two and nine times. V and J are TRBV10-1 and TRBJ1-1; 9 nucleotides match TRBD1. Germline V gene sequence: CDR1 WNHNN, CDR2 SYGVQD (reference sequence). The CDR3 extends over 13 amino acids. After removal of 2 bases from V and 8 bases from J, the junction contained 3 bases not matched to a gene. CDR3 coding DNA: TGCGCCAGCAGTGAGAGGACAGGGGACGAAGCTTTCTTT. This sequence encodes CASSERTGDEAFF.

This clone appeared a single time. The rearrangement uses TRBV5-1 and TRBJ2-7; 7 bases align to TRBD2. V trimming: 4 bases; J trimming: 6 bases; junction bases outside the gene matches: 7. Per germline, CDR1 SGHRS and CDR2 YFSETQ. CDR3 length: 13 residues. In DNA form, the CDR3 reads TGCGCCAGCAGCCCCGGACTAGATGGCGAGCAGTACTTC. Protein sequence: CASSPGLDGEQYF.

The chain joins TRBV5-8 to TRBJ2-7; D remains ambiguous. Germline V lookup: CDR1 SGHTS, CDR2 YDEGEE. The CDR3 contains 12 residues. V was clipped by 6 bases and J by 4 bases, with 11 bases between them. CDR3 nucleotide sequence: TGTGCCAGCACCGCCCTAGAATACGAGCAGTACTTC. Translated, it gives CASTALEYEQYF.

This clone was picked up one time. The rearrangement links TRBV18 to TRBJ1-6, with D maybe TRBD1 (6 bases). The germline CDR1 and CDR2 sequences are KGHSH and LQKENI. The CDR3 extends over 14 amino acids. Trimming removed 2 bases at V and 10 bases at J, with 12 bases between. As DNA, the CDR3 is TGTGCCAGCTCACCAGAACAGGGAAGGTCACCCCTCCACTTT. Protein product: CASSPEQGRSPLHF.

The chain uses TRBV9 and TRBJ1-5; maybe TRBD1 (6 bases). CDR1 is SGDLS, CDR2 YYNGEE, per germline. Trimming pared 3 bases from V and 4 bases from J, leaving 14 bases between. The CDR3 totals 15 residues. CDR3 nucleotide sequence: TGTGCCAGCAGCGCGTCCGGGACAAGAAATCAGCCCCAGCATTTT. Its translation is CASSASGTRNQPQHF. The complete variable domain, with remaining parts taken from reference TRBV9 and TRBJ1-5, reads DSGVTQTPKHLITATGQRVTLRCSPRSGDLSVYWYQQSLDQGLQFLIQYYNGEERAKGNILERFSAQQFPDLHSELNLSSLELGDSALYFCASSASGTRNQPQHFGDGTRLSIL.